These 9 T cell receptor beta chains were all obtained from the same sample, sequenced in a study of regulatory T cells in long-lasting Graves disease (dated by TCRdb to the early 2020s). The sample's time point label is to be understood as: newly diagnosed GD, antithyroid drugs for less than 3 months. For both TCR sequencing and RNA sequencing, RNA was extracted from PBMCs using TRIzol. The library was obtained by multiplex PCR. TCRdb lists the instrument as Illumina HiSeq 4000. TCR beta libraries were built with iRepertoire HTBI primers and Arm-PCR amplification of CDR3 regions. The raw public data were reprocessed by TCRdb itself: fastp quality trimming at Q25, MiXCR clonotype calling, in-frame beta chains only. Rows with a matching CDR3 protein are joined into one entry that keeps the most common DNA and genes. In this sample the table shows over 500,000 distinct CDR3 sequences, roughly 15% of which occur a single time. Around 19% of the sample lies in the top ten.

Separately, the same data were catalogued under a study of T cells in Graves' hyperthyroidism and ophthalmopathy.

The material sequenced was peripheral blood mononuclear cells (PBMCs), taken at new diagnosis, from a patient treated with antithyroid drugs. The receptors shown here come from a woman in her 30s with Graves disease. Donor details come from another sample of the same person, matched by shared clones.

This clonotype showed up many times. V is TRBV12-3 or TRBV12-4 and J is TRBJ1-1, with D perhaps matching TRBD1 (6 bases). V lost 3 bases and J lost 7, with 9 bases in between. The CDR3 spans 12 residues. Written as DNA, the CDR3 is TGTGCCAGCAGTTTCTCAGGGGTTGAAGCTTTCTTT. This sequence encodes CASSFSGVEAFF.

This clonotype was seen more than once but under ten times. CDR3 in amino acids: CASRRGLNYGYTF. Written as DNA, the CDR3 is TGTGCCAGCAGAAGAGGTCTTAACTATGGCTACACCTTC. The chain links TRBV27 to TRBJ1-2; no firm D call. V lost 6 bases and J 1 base, leaving 9 bases between the germline ends. Germline V gives CDR1 MNHEY, CDR2 SMNVEV (reference sequence). The CDR3 contains 13 residues.

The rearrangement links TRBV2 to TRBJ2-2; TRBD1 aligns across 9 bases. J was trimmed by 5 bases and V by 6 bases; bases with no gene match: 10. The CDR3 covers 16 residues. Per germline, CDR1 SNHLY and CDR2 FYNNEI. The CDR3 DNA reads TGTGCCAGCAGACCTTCCGGACAGGGGAATACCGGGGAGCTGTTTTTT. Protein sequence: CASRPSGQGNTGELFF.

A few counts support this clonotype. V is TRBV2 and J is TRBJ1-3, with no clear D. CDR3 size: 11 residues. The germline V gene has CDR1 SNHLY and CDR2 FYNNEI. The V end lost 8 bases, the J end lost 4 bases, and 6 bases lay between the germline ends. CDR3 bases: TGTGCCAGCTTAAGAGGAAACACCATATATTTT. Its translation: CASLRGNTIYF.

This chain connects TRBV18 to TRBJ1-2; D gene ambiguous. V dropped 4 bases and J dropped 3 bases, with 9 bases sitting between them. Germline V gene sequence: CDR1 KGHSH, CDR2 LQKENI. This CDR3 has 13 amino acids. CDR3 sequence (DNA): TGTGCCAGCTCACGTGACGGGGACTATGGCTACACCTTC. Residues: CASSRDGDYGYTF.

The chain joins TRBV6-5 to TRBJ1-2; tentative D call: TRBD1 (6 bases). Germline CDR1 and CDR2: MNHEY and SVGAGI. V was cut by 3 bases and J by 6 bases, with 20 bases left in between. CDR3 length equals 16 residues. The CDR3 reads CASSYPSGAGVDGYTF. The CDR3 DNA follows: TGTGCCAGCAGTTATCCCTCCGGAGCAGGGGTGGATGGCTACACCTTC.

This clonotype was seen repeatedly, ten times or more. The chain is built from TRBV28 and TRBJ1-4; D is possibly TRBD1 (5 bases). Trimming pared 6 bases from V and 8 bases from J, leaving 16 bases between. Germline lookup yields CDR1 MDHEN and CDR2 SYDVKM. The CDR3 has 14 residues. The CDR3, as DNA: TGTGCCAGCAGGGATGGAGGGGTCCAAGAAAAACTGTTTTTT. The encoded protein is CASRDGGVQEKLFF.

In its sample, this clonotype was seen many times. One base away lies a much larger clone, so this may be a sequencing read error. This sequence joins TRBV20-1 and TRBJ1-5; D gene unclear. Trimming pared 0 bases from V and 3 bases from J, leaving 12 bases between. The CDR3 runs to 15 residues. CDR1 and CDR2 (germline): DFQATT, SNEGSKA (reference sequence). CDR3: CSARDPRLPNQPQHF. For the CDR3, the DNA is TGCAGTGCTAGAGACCCGAGACTGCCCAATCAGCCCCAGCATTTT.

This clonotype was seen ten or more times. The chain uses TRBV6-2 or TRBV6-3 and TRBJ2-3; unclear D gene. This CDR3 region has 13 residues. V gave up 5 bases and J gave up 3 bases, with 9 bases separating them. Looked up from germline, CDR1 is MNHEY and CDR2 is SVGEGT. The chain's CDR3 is CASSDLPTDTQYF. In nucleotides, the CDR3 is TGTGCCAGCAGTGACTTACCAACAGATACGCAGTATTTT.